Shown below are 12 T cell receptor beta chains from a single sample sequenced in a study of cytomegalovirus exposure and HLA in healthy donors. This PCR relied on a set of 60 Vbeta primers and 13 Jbeta primers. Profiling relied on immunoSEQ multiplex PCR, and the TCRdb table lists in-frame clones only, not all of them. Altogether around 150,000 clones are present, roughly 73% being singletons, with the ten largest covering roughly 7.6%. Sample: PBMCs. These TCRs come from a woman between 35 and 50 years old in good health and CMV-seropositive.

In its sample, this clone was seen once. The V call is TRBV6-6, the J call TRBJ2-7; possible D gene TRBD1, 5 bases. Germline V CDR1 and CDR2: MNHNY, SVGAGI (reference sequence). This CDR3 contains 14 residues. V lost 0 bases and J lost 6, with 12 bases in between. DNA for the CDR3: TGTGCCAGCAGTTACTCGAGAGGCAGGGTCGAGCAGTACTTC. Its translation is CASSYSRGRVEQYF.

This clone was seen more than once but under ten times. The V call is TRBV2, the J call TRBJ2-3; TRBD1 aligns across 7 bases. CDR1 is SNHLY, CDR2 FYNNEI, per germline. Unmatched junction bases numbered 9, after V lost 7 bases and J lost 5 bases. The CDR3 contains 14 residues. The CDR3 protein is CASNRQGWEDTQYF. In DNA form, the CDR3 reads TGTGCCAGCAATAGACAGGGCTGGGAAGATACGCAGTATTTT.

This clone was recorded only once. This chain connects TRBV7-2 to TRBJ2-7, with TRBD1 matching over 8 bases. The CDR3 length is 12 residues. With V trimmed by 11 bases and J by 0 bases, 3 bases remained unmatched. Germline V CDR1 and CDR2: SGHTA, FQGNSA. CDR3 sequence (DNA): TGTGCCTCCGGGACAGGCTCCTACGAGCAGTACTTC. Amino acids: CASGTGSYEQYF.

The chain joins TRBV6-1 to TRBJ2-5, with no clear D. The CDR3 spans 15 residues. V dropped 4 bases and J dropped 2 bases, with 14 bases sitting between them. The germline V gene has CDR1 MNHNS and CDR2 SASEGT. The CDR3 sequence: CASSVWPHQQETQYF. In DNA, the CDR3 is TGTGCCAGCAGTGTTTGGCCGCATCAACAAGAGACCCAGTACTTC.

The chain couples TRBV28 to TRBJ2-7, with TRBD1 as a possible D gene (5 bases). The CDR3 is 15 amino acids. Germline-derived CDR1 and CDR2 are MDHEN and SYDVKM. V gave up 2 bases and J gave up 0 bases, with 11 bases separating them. CDR3 nucleotide sequence: TGTGCCAGCAGTTTAAGGGGCAGACCCTCCTACGAGCAGTACTTC. Protein: CASSLRGRPSYEQYF.

The J gene is TRBJ2-2, the V gene TRBV6-1, with 8 bases aligning to TRBD2. Germline-derived CDR1 and CDR2 are MNHNS and SASEGT. CDR3 length: 18 residues. The trim removed 0 bases at V and 7 bases at J, leaving 13 bases unmatched. CDR3 loop: CASSEAQISGGFSGELFF. In DNA form, the CDR3 reads TGTGCCAGCAGTGAAGCGCAAATATCGGGGGGGTTCAGCGGGGAGCTGTTTTTT.

CDR3: CASSLRSGRAASTDTQYF. The CDR3 DNA sequence: TGTGCCAGCAGTTTACGCAGCGGGAGGGCCGCTAGCACAGATACGCAGTATTTT. The rearrangement uses TRBV28 and TRBJ2-3; 10 nucleotides match TRBD2. Germline V CDR1 and CDR2: MDHEN, SYDVKM. The CDR3 contains 18 residues. With V trimmed by 2 bases and J by 0 bases, 8 bases remained unmatched.

This sequence joins TRBV7-2 and TRBJ2-5; 14 bases are a match to TRBD2. The CDR3 runs 17 residues. Trimming took 0 bases from V and 1 from J; bases not matched to a gene: 1. The germline CDR1 and CDR2 sequences are SGHTA and FQGNSA. The CDR3 loop reads CASSLATSGRAQETQYF. The CDR3, as DNA: TGTGCCAGCAGCTTAGCGACTAGCGGGAGGGCCCAAGAGACCCAGTACTTC.

The chain is built from TRBV6-1 and TRBJ1-3; 9 bases fit TRBD1. The CDR3 consists of 18 residues. The germline V gene has CDR1 MNHNS and CDR2 SASEGT. Unmatched junction bases numbered 9, after V lost 1 base and J lost 2 bases. DNA of the CDR3: TGTGCCAGCAGTGAAGTACAGGGGGCCCTATCAGCTGGAAACACCATATATTTT. Translated: CASSEVQGALSAGNTIYF.

This chain links TRBV28 with TRBJ2-7; TRBD1 matches at 8 bases. J was trimmed by 5 bases and V by 6 bases; bases with no gene match: 9. CDR1 and CDR2 from the germline V gene are MDHEN and SYDVKM. This CDR3 is 14 amino acids long. CDR3 region: CASRATGVKDEQYF. The CDR3 DNA reads TGTGCCAGCAGGGCGACAGGGGTTAAGGACGAGCAGTACTTC.

Only a few counts were recorded for this clone. The genes are TRBV5-1 and TRBJ1-2, with TRBD1 matching 10 bases. J gave up 8 bases and V 4 bases, and 8 bases lay outside the gene matches. From germline, CDR1 is SGHRS and CDR2 YFSETQ. This CDR3 contains 14 residues. CDR3 region: CASSPGQGSWGYTF. As DNA, the CDR3 is TGCGCCAGCAGCCCGGGACAGGGGTCGTGGGGCTACACCTTC.

The chain combines TRBV28 with TRBJ2-5, with TRBD2 identical over 9 bases. Germline CDR1 MDHEN, CDR2 SYDVKM. The V gene end was trimmed by 5 bases and the J gene end by 9 bases; junction bases not matched to a gene: 19. This CDR3 spans 17 amino acids. CDR3: CASSLLLTSGAGEAQYF. CDR3 DNA: TGTGCCAGCAGTCTACTCTTGACTAGCGGTGCAGGGGAGGCCCAGTACTTC. Supplemented by reference TRBV28 and TRBJ2-5, the full variable domain reads DVKVTQSSRYLVKRTGEKVFLECVQDMDHENMFWYRQDPGLGLRLIYFSYDVKMKEKGDIPEGYSVSREKKERFSLILESASTNQTSMYLCASSLLLTSGAGEAQYFGPGTRLLVL.